The present entry profiles one T cell receptor beta chain with its context. Germline lookup yields CDR1 SGHAT and CDR2 FQNNGV. V shed 4 bases, J shed 1 base, and the junction held 15 bases outside the gene matches. The CDR3 is 18 amino acids. In the study's own analysis: Amplifying reference gene primers gave estimates of nucleated cell counts. Data came from immunoSEQ multiplex PCR; TCRdb stores just in-frame clones and leaves some out. For V, J and clone size, that table is used; D and trimming come from the DNA. The repertoire consists of under 150,000 clones, with around 79% occurring once and the leading ten covering over 2.5%. Individuals aged about 18 to 100 years were recruited from some 26 US areas. Categorization into cohorts depended on clinical history that participants reported. Two consecutive negative NP/OP PCR tests, clearance, or resolved symptoms defined Cohort 3 recovery. The record originates from a study of blood T cell repertoires in COVID-19.

J is TRBJ1-1 and V is TRBV11-2, with TRBD1 matching 7 bases. The sequenced sample was PBMCs or T cells enriched from blood (not recorded which). This receptor was taken from a woman between 45 and 60 years old who had recovered from COVID-19. In nucleotides, the CDR3 is TGTGCCAGCAGCTCTGGCGTCGACAGGGCCGATGGGAACACTGAAGCTTTCTTT. This sequence encodes CASSSGVDRADGNTEAFF.